These T cell receptor beta chains were read from a single sample in a study of shared clonotypes between healthy human individuals. The data were produced by immunoSEQ multiplex PCR, yet TCRdb's version contains in-frame clones alone and is incomplete. The sample carries some 2 million clones, about 95% recorded once. Sample: naive CD8+ T cells sorted from blood. Receptors were obtained from a man between 18 and 35 years old in good health. Both conserved end residues are trimmed from each CDR3. The order of the fields is V gene, J gene, CDR3 protein.

v_call: TRBV10-1
j_call: TRBJ1-2
cdr3_aa: ASSQDGGYT

v_call: TRBV29-1
j_call: TRBJ1-2
cdr3_aa: SVEWGDGGYT

v_call: TRBV9
j_call: TRBJ2-3
cdr3_aa: ASSPTGGSGDTQY

v_call: TRBV5-6
j_call: TRBJ2-1
cdr3_aa: ASSGGPPNEQF

v_call: TRBV28
j_call: TRBJ2-7
cdr3_aa: ASSLRGRTYEQY

v_call: TRBV5-1
j_call: TRBJ1-1
cdr3_aa: ASSLTGFISTEAF

v_call: TRBV19
j_call: TRBJ1-6
cdr3_aa: ASSARTGDNSPLH

v_call: TRBV6-6
j_call: TRBJ2-5
cdr3_aa: ASSYGLAGRETQY

v_call: TRBV2
j_call: TRBJ2-5
cdr3_aa: ASSEGYYQETQY

v_call: TRBV9
j_call: TRBJ2-4
cdr3_aa: ASSSQENIQY

v_call: TRBV7-8
j_call: TRBJ2-6
cdr3_aa: ASSPRGREPSGANVLT

v_call: TRBV30
j_call: TRBJ2-4
cdr3_aa: AWRPRAKNIQY

v_call: TRBV27
j_call: TRBJ1-6
cdr3_aa: ASSLSGEGSPLH

v_call: TRBV9
j_call: TRBJ1-2
cdr3_aa: ASSVGDYGYT

v_call: TRBV6-1
j_call: TRBJ1-2
cdr3_aa: ASSDRLNYGYT

v_call: TRBV4-1
j_call: TRBJ2-2
cdr3_aa: ASSQVSGGIPGELF

v_call: TRBV9
j_call: TRBJ1-3
cdr3_aa: ASSVDTISGNTIY

v_call: TRBV11-2
j_call: TRBJ2-7
cdr3_aa: ASSQTAGANYEQY

v_call: TRBV4-1
j_call: TRBJ1-1
cdr3_aa: ASSQGGYGEAF

v_call: TRBV7-6
j_call: TRBJ2-1
cdr3_aa: ASSLAPGVDNEQF

v_call: TRBV19
j_call: TRBJ2-7
cdr3_aa: ASSPRGPGYEQY

v_call: TRBV6-5
j_call: TRBJ2-6
cdr3_aa: ASGDSGANVLT

v_call: TRBV7-9
j_call: TRBJ2-2
cdr3_aa: ASSFLGTGELF

v_call: TRBV6-5
j_call: TRBJ2-7
cdr3_aa: ASSYDFAYEQY

v_call: TRBV19
j_call: TRBJ1-5
cdr3_aa: ASDPDREGLQPQH

v_call: TRBV5-1
j_call: TRBJ1-1
cdr3_aa: ASSLGTEAF

v_call: TRBV27
j_call: TRBJ2-1
cdr3_aa: ASRGLAGAYNEQF

v_call: TRBV27
j_call: TRBJ2-7
cdr3_aa: ASSLHWTGDYEQY

v_call: TRBV5-4
j_call: TRBJ2-7
cdr3_aa: ASSLGTGAYEQY

v_call: TRBV30
j_call: TRBJ1-3
cdr3_aa: AWSWTGGANTIY

v_call: TRBV27
j_call: TRBJ2-1
cdr3_aa: ASSEVQGASYNEQF

v_call: TRBV15
j_call: TRBJ1-2
cdr3_aa: ATSSPSLGAYGYT

v_call: TRBV4-1
j_call: TRBJ1-2
cdr3_aa: ASSYQDRVAGYT

v_call: TRBV4-3
j_call: TRBJ2-3
cdr3_aa: ASSPGSTDTQY

v_call: TRBV10-3
j_call: TRBJ1-1
cdr3_aa: AGIISGEGNTEAF

v_call: TRBV7-9
j_call: TRBJ2-2
cdr3_aa: ASSGTVNTGELF

v_call: TRBV2
j_call: TRBJ1-5
cdr3_aa: ASSAPGGSNQPQH

v_call: TRBV13
j_call: TRBJ1-1
cdr3_aa: ASSNRGSGINTEAF

v_call: TRBV23-1
j_call: TRBJ1-2
cdr3_aa: ASSQKKNDRPNYGYT